A selection of T cell receptor beta chains follows, all from one sample in a study of T cell responses to AZD1222 COVID-19 vaccine. TCRdb's table, derived via immunoSEQ multiplex PCR, lists solely in-frame clones and lacks some. Among about 130,000 clones listed, roughly 92% were seen once. The sample was peripheral blood, taken 28 days after the second AZD1222 dose. These receptors were taken from an adult who received the AZD1222 COVID-19 vaccine. Each CDR3 is given with its conserved first and last residue. D genes are given only for firm matches. Rows may omit the clone size; those that give it use once, few, many or a size class.

size	D	J	V	CDR3	DNA
.	.	TRBJ1-1	TRBV18	CASSPIGHYTEAFF	TGTGCCAGCTCACCGATTGGACACTACACTGAAGCTTTCTTT
.	.	TRBJ2-7	TRBV6-2/TRBV6-3	CASSLYSYEQYF	TGTGCCAGCAGTCTGTACTCCTACGAGCAGTACTTC
.	.	TRBJ1-5	TRBV5-1	CASKKGDGDQPQHF	TGCGCCAGCAAAAAGGGGGATGGCGATCAGCCCCAGCATTTT
.	.	TRBJ2-3	TRBV11-3	CASSLGRNLDGGDTQYF	TGTGCCAGCAGCTTAGGCCGAAACTTGGACGGAGGAGATACGCAGTATTTT
.	.	TRBJ1-4	TRBV28	CASNVRGEKLFF	TGTGCCAGCAATGTCAGGGGTGAAAAACTGTTTTTT
.	.	TRBJ1-5	TRBV2	CASSARDRTPQHF	TGTGCCAGCAGTGCGAGGGACCGCACGCCCCAGCATTTT
.	.	TRBJ1-4	TRBV18	CASSGRPVATNEKLFF	TGTGCCAGCTCAGGACGGCCCGTTGCAACTAATGAAAAACTGTTTTTT
.	.	TRBJ1-1	TRBV2	CASSVQSTEAFF	TGTGCCAGCAGTGTGCAGTCCACTGAAGCTTTCTTT
.	.	TRBJ2-1	TRBV7-3	CASSPDKAVYNEQFF	TGTGCCAGCAGCCCTGACAAGGCGGTCTACAATGAGCAGTTCTTC
.	TRBD2	TRBJ2-1	TRBV9	CASSVTGGRNEQFF	TGTGCCAGCAGCGTGACGGGAGGGCGTAATGAGCAGTTCTTC
.	.	TRBJ1-2	TRBV2	CASTTRAGRGGYTF	TGTGCCAGCACCACCAGGGCAGGGAGGGGCGGCTACACCTTC
.	.	TRBJ1-5	TRBV6-2/TRBV6-3	CASSYSAWRNQPQHF	TGTGCCAGCAGTTACTCGGCTTGGCGCAATCAGCCCCAGCATTTT
.	TRBD2	TRBJ2-5	TRBV5-4	CASSSAGLAGQETQYF	TGTGCCAGCAGCTCCGCCGGGCTAGCGGGTCAGGAGACCCAGTACTTC
.	.	TRBJ1-6	TRBV19	CASSILKPGLGNSPLHF	TGTGCCAGTAGTATACTTAAACCGGGACTGGGAAATTCACCCCTCCACTTT
.	.	TRBJ1-6	TRBV19	CASSMGGLGSPLHF	TGTGCCAGTAGTATGGGAGGGCTTGGATCACCCCTCCACTTT
.	TRBD2	TRBJ2-3	TRBV7-7	CASTIPGGRAPVHTQYF	TGTGCCAGCACCATCCCTGGCGGGAGGGCCCCGGTGCATACGCAGTATTTT
.	.	TRBJ1-5	TRBV11-2	CASSLSRGQPQHF	TGTGCCAGCAGCTTAAGCAGGGGTCAGCCCCAGCATTTT
.	.	TRBJ2-7	TRBV6-2/TRBV6-3	CASSYSSHYEQYF	TGTGCCAGCAGTTACTCTTCACACTACGAGCAGTACTTC
.	.	TRBJ2-1	TRBV9	CASSVGQEGYNEQFF	TGTGCCAGCAGCGTAGGGCAGGAGGGGTACAATGAGCAGTTCTTC
few	.	TRBJ1-1	TRBV28	CASSRRPPHSRNTEAFF	TGTGCCAGCAGCCGCCGCCCCCCACATAGTAGGAACACTGAAGCTTTCTTT
once	.	TRBJ1-5	TRBV5-1	CASSLDLDQPQHF	TGCGCCAGCAGCTTGGATTTAGATCAGCCCCAGCATTTT
.	.	TRBJ1-3	TRBV6-5	CASSYSRENTDTIYF	TGTGCCAGCAGTTACTCGAGGGAGAACACGGACACCATATATTTT
.	TRBD1	TRBJ2-1	TRBV10-1	CARQDCEERQGAGEQFF	TGCGCCCGACAGGATTGTGAAGAGCGGCAGGGGGCAGGTGAGCAGTTCTTC
.	.	TRBJ1-5	TRBV5-1	CASSLRPRGSNQPQHF	TGCGCCAGCAGCTTGAGGCCCCGGGGGAGCAATCAGCCCCAGCATTTT
.	TRBD2	TRBJ2-1	TRBV7-2	CASSLVRGEYNEQFF	TGTGCCAGCAGCCTAGTACGGGGGGAGTACAATGAGCAGTTCTTC
.	.	TRBJ1-4	TRBV9	CASSVAPGFGEKLFF	TGTGCCAGCAGCGTAGCTCCCGGGTTTGGTGAAAAACTGTTTTTT
once	.	TRBJ1-5	TRBV28	CASSLGAGAESQPQHF	TGTGCCAGCAGTTTAGGGGCAGGAGCAGAAAGTCAGCCCCAGCATTTT
.	TRBD2	TRBJ2-7	TRBV30	CAWSVLAGVNEQYF	TGTGCCTGGAGTGTACTAGCGGGAGTTAACGAGCAGTACTTC
.	.	TRBJ2-2	TRBV25-1	CASSEWRVNTGELFF	TGTGCCAGCAGTGAATGGCGGGTAAACACCGGGGAGCTGTTTTTT
few	.	TRBJ1-3	TRBV7-9	CASSLMGDSGNTIYF	TGTGCCAGCAGCTTAATGGGGGACTCTGGAAACACCATATATTTT
.	.	TRBJ2-7	TRBV3-1/TRBV3-2	CASSPGDFSYEQYF	TGTGCCAGCAGCCCGGGGGATTTCTCCTACGAGCAGTACTTC
.	TRBD2	TRBJ2-7	TRBV6-2/TRBV6-3	CASSYSILASGLTYEQYF	TGTGCCAGCAGTTACTCGATTTTGGCTAGCGGTCTGACCTACGAGCAGTACTTC
.	.	TRBJ2-1	TRBV9	CASSVARRSGEQFF	TGTGCCAGCAGCGTAGCTCGGAGGAGCGGTGAGCAGTTCTTC
once	TRBD1	TRBJ1-4	TRBV10-1	CASSDYRGRSEKLFF	TGCGCCAGCAGTGATTACAGGGGACGGAGTGAAAAACTGTTTTTT
once	.	TRBJ1-6	TRBV25-1	CASNRLGDNSPLHF	TGTGCCAGCAACCGGTTGGGGGATAATTCACCCCTCCACTTT
.	.	TRBJ1-1	TRBV14	CASSQGMNTEAFF	TGTGCCAGCAGCCAGGGGATGAACACTGAAGCTTTCTTT
.	.	TRBJ1-6	TRBV6-6	CASSYYGTYNSPLHF	TGTGCCAGCAGTTATTACGGGACCTATAATTCACCCCTCCACTTT
once	.	TRBJ2-2	TRBV5-1	CASSLAQEGATGELFF	TGCGCCAGCAGCTTGGCCCAGGAGGGGGCCACCGGGGAGCTGTTTTTT
once	TRBD1	TRBJ1-5	TRBV24-1	CATSDPGQGYNQPQHF	TGTGCCACCAGTGACCCGGGACAGGGTTACAATCAGCCCCAGCATTTT
.	.	TRBJ1-6	TRBV4-3	CASSQDLDIPLHF	TGCGCCAGCAGCCAAGATTTGGATATTCCCCTCCACTTT
.	.	TRBJ1-1	TRBV12-3/TRBV12-4	CASSYRLNTEAFF	TGTGCCAGCAGTTACAGGCTGAACACTGAAGCTTTCTTT
once	.	TRBJ1-1	TRBV7-2	CASSPPGRGTEAFF	TGTGCCAGCAGCCCCCCGGGTAGGGGCACTGAAGCTTTCTTT
.	TRBD1	TRBJ1-3	TRBV2	CASRTGGNTIYF	TGTGCCAGCCGGACAGGGGGAAACACCATATATTTT
once	.	TRBJ2-7	TRBV11-2	CASSLTSALSYEQYF	TGTGCCAGCAGCTTAACTTCAGCCCTCTCCTACGAGCAGTACTTC
.	.	TRBJ2-2	TRBV28	CASRERTGELFF	TGTGCCAGCAGGGAGCGGACCGGGGAGCTGTTTTTT
once	.	TRBJ2-3	TRBV19	CASSAESDTQYF	TGTGCCAGTAGTGCGGAGTCAGATACGCAGTATTTT
.	.	TRBJ1-5	TRBV25-1	CASSEYGGNQPQHF	TGTGCCAGCAGTGAATACGGGGGCAATCAGCCCCAGCATTTT
.	.	TRBJ1-1	TRBV9	CASSPDRMNTEAFF	TGTGCCAGCAGCCCCGACAGGATGAACACTGAAGCTTTCTTT
.	.	TRBJ1-2	TRBV15	CATSRDPRLNYGYTF	TGTGCCACCAGCAGAGACCCCAGGTTAAACTATGGCTACACCTTC
once	.	TRBJ2-2	TRBV5-5	CASRQSTQSNTGELFF	TGTGCCAGCAGGCAGAGCACACAGTCGAACACCGGGGAGCTGTTTTTT
.	.	TRBJ2-1	TRBV27	CASSLGPVWTYNEQFF	TGTGCCAGCAGTTTAGGGCCCGTTTGGACCTACAATGAGCAGTTCTTC
.	TRBD2	TRBJ2-1	TRBV29-1	CSVAVSGDYNEQFF	TGCAGCGTGGCCGTTAGCGGGGATTACAATGAGCAGTTCTTC
once	.	TRBJ1-1	TRBV18	CASSPENTEAFF	TGTGCCAGCTCACCTGAGAACACTGAAGCTTTCTTT
.	.	TRBJ2-2	TRBV4-2	CASSQADENTGELFF	TGTGCCAGCAGCCAAGCGGACGAGAACACCGGGGAGCTGTTTTTT
.	TRBD2	TRBJ2-7	TRBV5-1	CASSPGKGLAVSYEQYF	TGCGCCAGCAGCCCTGGAAAGGGACTAGCGGTGTCCTACGAGCAGTACTTC
.	.	TRBJ2-2	TRBV11-1	CASSLWGNTGELFF	TGTGCCAGCAGCTTATGGGGAAACACCGGGGAGCTGTTTTTT
.	.	TRBJ1-4	TRBV5-1	CASTSAPSEQLFF	.
.	TRBD1	TRBJ2-7	TRBV5-1	CASSLGIDRGPYEQYF	TGCGCCAGCAGCTTGGGAATCGACAGGGGCCCCTACGAGCAGTACTTC
.	TRBD2	TRBJ2-1	TRBV7-7	CASSLGLAGENEQFF	TGTGCCAGCAGCTTGGGACTAGCGGGGGAAAATGAGCAGTTCTTC
.	.	TRBJ1-4	TRBV5-1	CASSLMGSNEKLFF	TGCGCCAGCAGCTTGATGGGCTCTAATGAAAAACTGTTTTTT